The 20 T cell receptor beta chains below were found in one sample sequenced in a study of tumor-infiltrating lymphocytes in primary liver carcinoma. TCR beta cDNA was made from around 520 ng total RNA with a constant-region primer. Nested multiplex PCR, run for three rounds with slightly modified ARM-PCR, yielded TCR beta libraries. Investigators reported that the first two PCR rounds, at roughly 10 cycles each, used TRBV1-TRBV30 forward primers with a C-beta reverse primer. TCRdb itself ran the multiplex PCR reads through MiXCR, one entry per CDR3 protein. The table records some 87,000 distinct CDR3 sequences, 68% of them present only once. Both RNA and DNA were isolated together from around 18-30 mg of bulk tissue that had not been sorted. The sequenced sample consisted of tumor-adjacent normal liver tissue. The receptors here all came from a man between 35 and 55 years old with primary liver carcinoma and hepatitis B virus infection.

In the case of this clonotype: A much larger clone is a single base away; this may be a read error. The V call is TRBV30, the J call TRBJ1-2, with D unclear. Per germline, CDR1 GTSNPN and CDR2 SVGIG (reference sequence). The CDR3 runs 11 residues. CDR3 bases: TGTGCCCGGAGTCCCAACTATGGCTACACCTTC. This encodes CARSPNYGYTF.

Details on this clonotype: This could be a read error, since a much larger clone is one nucleotide away. This sequence joins TRBV5-1 and TRBJ2-3; TRBD2 agrees at 7 bases. Looked up from germline, CDR1 is SGHRS and CDR2 is YFSETQ. The length of the CDR3 is 13 residues. The CDR3 reads CASSWRETVTQYF. The CDR3 region has the DNA TGCGCCAGCAGCTGGCGGGAGACAGTTACGCAGTATTTT.

J is TRBJ2-2 and V is TRBV6-1, with D perhaps matching TRBD2 (6 bases). The CDR3 covers 13 residues. From germline, CDR1 is MNHNS and CDR2 SASEGT. CDR3 coding DNA: TGTACTAGCAGCCCGGGAGCCGGCGGGTGGCTGTTTTTT. It codes for CTSSPGAGGWLFF.

CDR3 nucleotide sequence: TGCGCCAGCAGTGAATCGACTAGCGGGAGCGAGACAAATGAGCAGTTCTTC. Encoded protein: CASSESTSGSETNEQFF. J is TRBJ2-1 and V is TRBV10-1, with TRBD2 matching 12 bases. Trimming removed 3 bases from V and 7 bases from J; junction bases left unmatched: 10. The V gene's germline CDR1 is WNHNN and CDR2 SYGVQD (reference sequence). The CDR3 runs to 17 residues.

CDR3: CSARPGTGLGSEAFF. Written as DNA, the CDR3 is TGCAGTGCTCGTCCCGGGACAGGGTTAGGGTCTGAAGCTTTCTTT. The genes are TRBV20-1 and TRBJ1-1; 9 bases fit TRBD1. The V segment lost 5 bases and the J segment 6 bases; nucleotides outside the gene matches: 13. CDR1 DFQATT and CDR2 SNEGSKA come from the germline V gene (reference sequence). This CDR3 comprises 15 residues.

This clonotype came up many times. J is TRBJ2-7 and V is TRBV28; D perhaps matches TRBD2 (5 bases). V lost 3 bases and J lost 6, with 15 bases in between. The length of the CDR3 is 14 residues. From germline, CDR1 is MDHEN and CDR2 SYDVKM. The CDR3 DNA follows: TGTGCCAGCAGTTTGGGAGCGAAACTCGGCGAGCAGTACTTC. Its translation: CASSLGAKLGEQYF. The variable domain in full, completed from reference TRBV28 and TRBJ2-7, reads DVKVTQSSRYLVKRTGEKVFLECVQDMDHENMFWYRQDPGLGLRLIYFSYDVKMKEKGDIPEGYSVSREKKERFSLILESASTNQTSMYLCASSLGAKLGEQYFGPGTRLTVT.

This sequence joins TRBV12-3 or TRBV12-4 and TRBJ2-7; D not certain. This CDR3 contains 12 residues. The ends were cut back, 5 bases at V and 8 bases at J, with 13 bases in the middle. The CDR3 sequence is CASSAVAYKQYF. The CDR3 DNA sequence: TGTGCCAGCAGTGCAGTAGCCTATAAGCAGTACTTC.

This clonotype was detected only a few times. The chain combines TRBV18 with TRBJ2-5; 8 bases are shared with TRBD1. CDR1 is KGHSH, CDR2 LQKENI, per germline. Germline trimming cut 3 bases from V and 2 bases from J; bases unmatched to any gene: 8. This CDR3 region has 16 residues. CDR3 protein: CASSPGTGSWQETQYF. The CDR3 coding sequence is TGTGCCAGCTCACCCGGGACAGGCAGTTGGCAAGAGACCCAGTACTTC. The variable domain in full, with the rest retrieved from reference TRBV18 and TRBJ2-5, is NAGVMQNPRHLVRRRGQEARLRCSPMKGHSHVYWYRQLPEEGLKFMVYLQKENIIDESGMPKERFSAEFPKEGPSILRIQQVVRGDSAAYFCASSPGTGSWQETQYFGPGTRLLVL.

The table lists this clonotype with a few counts. One end of the junction is discordant with germline, which a read error may explain. V is TRBV5-5 and J is TRBJ2-2; the D gene is possibly TRBD2 (6 bases). Germline values: CDR1 SGHKS, CDR2 YYEKEE (reference sequence). The CDR3 loop spans 18 amino acids. The CDR3 loop reads CVSSPLPAEGRSTGELFF. As DNA, the CDR3 is TGTGTCAGCAGCCCACTCCCTGCGGAGGGACGGAGCACCGGGGAGCTGTTTTTT.

This clonotype was detected a few times. The junction departs from germline at one end; a sequencing error may be responsible. This chain links TRBV29-1 with TRBJ2-1; a weak D match, TRBD2 (5 bases). CDR1 and CDR2 from the germline V gene are SQVTM and ANQGSEA. This CDR3 contains 12 residues. The CDR3 DNA sequence: TGTAGCGTTGTAGCTTTCGCCAATGAGCAGTTCTTC. It codes for CSVVAFANEQFF.

This clonotype was observed at least ten times. The V and J genes are TRBV13 and TRBJ2-1; 7 bases map to TRBD1. The ends lost 2 bases at V and 7 bases at J; junction bases unmatched: 2. The CDR3 loop spans 13 amino acids. Germline CDR1 reads PRHDT; CDR2 reads FYEKMQ (reference sequence). In nucleotides, the CDR3 is TGTGCCAGCAGCTTAAGCAGGGGGAATGAGCAGTTCTTC. Translation: CASSLSRGNEQFF. Based on the CDR3 plus reference TRBV13 and TRBJ2-1, the full variable domain is AAGVIQSPRHLIKEKRETATLKCYPIPRHDTVYWYQQGPGQDPQFLISFYEKMQSDKGSIPDRFSAQQFSDYHSELNMSSLELGDSALYFCASSLSRGNEQFFGPGTRLTVL.

As concerns this clonotype: Its ends do not fully match the called genes, so a read error is possible. J is TRBJ2-7 and V is TRBV5-4, with TRBD1 identical over 7 bases. This CDR3 has 17 amino acids. Germline V gives CDR1 SGHNT, CDR2 YYREEE (reference sequence). The CDR3: CASSLDRGSPVSYGQYF. The CDR3 nucleotides read TGTGCCAGCAGCTTGGACAGGGGTTCCCCCGTCTCCTACGGGCAGTACTTC.

In this sample, this clonotype turned up many times. This chain's CDR3 is CASSQGQGAYEQYF. The CDR3 nucleotides read TGTGCCAGCAGTCAGGGACAGGGTGCCTACGAGCAGTACTTC. The J gene is TRBJ2-7, the V gene TRBV12-3 or TRBV12-4; 9 bases line up with TRBD1. The CDR3 totals 14 residues. J was trimmed by 2 bases and V by 5 bases; bases with no gene match: 4.

In the case of this clonotype: A much larger clonotype is one base distant, so this may be a read error. J is TRBJ2-7 and V is TRBV6-1; 11 nucleotides align to TRBD1. CDR3 length: 15 residues. From germline, CDR1 is MNHNS and CDR2 SASEGT. The CDR3 sequence: CVSSSTGTGGYEQYF. For the CDR3, the DNA is TGTGTCAGCAGTTCTACCGGGACAGGGGGCTACGAGCAGTACTTC.

On this clonotype: A read error is possible here, since a much larger clone lies one base away. The genes are TRBV6-6 and TRBJ1-5; D ambiguous. With 2 bases removed from V and 4 bases from J, the gap between germline ends came to 9 bases. The CDR3 has 14 residues. Per germline, CDR1 MNHNY and CDR2 SVGAGI (reference sequence). Here the CDR3 DNA reads TGTGCCAGCAGTTACATGGGCTCAAATCAGCCCCAGCATTTT. Translated: CASSYMGSNQPQHF.

The gene calls are TRBV20-1 and TRBJ2-7, with a weak D call TRBD1 (5 bases). Per the germline V gene, CDR1 is DFQATT and CDR2 is SNEGSKA (reference sequence). The CDR3 has 12 amino acids. V dropped 0 bases and J dropped 2 bases, with 5 bases sitting between them. For the CDR3, the DNA is TGCAGTGCTAGAGAGGACACCTACGAGCAGTACTTC. Its protein product is CSAREDTYEQYF.

In the case of this clonotype: The CDR3 end shows no conserved phenylalanine or tryptophan, and so a read error is likely. V usage is TRBV4-1 and J usage is TRBJ2-2, with 10 bases aligning to TRBD1. Germline CDR1 reads MGHRA; CDR2 reads YSYEKL. The CDR3 length is 15 residues. The DNA of the CDR3 is TGCGCCAACAGCCGGGGACAGGGGAGCACCGGGGAGCTGTTTCTT. Translated: CANSRGQGSTGELFL.

This chain uses TRBV6-5 with TRBJ2-7; unclear D gene. The CDR3 sequence is 12 residues long. V dropped 6 bases and J dropped 6 bases, with 12 bases sitting between them. CDR1 MNHEY and CDR2 SVGAGI come from the germline V gene. CDR3 coding DNA: TGTGCCAGCAGGCCGGTTACTGGCGAGCAGTACTTC. Its translation is CASRPVTGEQYF.

On this clonotype itself: Being one base from a much bigger clone, this may be a read error. This CDR3 fails to terminate in the conserved phenylalanine or tryptophan, so it likely reflects a read error. V is TRBV6-6 and J is TRBJ2-5; tentatively, D is TRBD2 (6 bases). With 8 bases removed from V and 3 bases from J, the gap between germline ends came to 13 bases. The CDR3 runs 13 residues. Germline-derived CDR1 and CDR2 are MNHNY and SVGAGI (reference sequence). The CDR3 DNA follows: TGTGCCAGCCTGCGAACGGGGGAAGAGACCCAGTACATC. It is translated as CASLRTGEETQYI.

Regarding this clonotype: Germline is not matched at one junction end, which may reflect a read error. The chain recombines TRBV4-1 with TRBJ1-2; TRBD1 agrees at 9 bases. Germline assignment: CDR1 MGHRA and CDR2 YSYEKL. The CDR3 loop spans 15 amino acids. CDR3 nucleotide sequence: TGCGCCAACAGCCAAGCCTCGGGACAGGGCTACGGCTACACCTTC. The encoded protein is CANSQASGQGYGYTF.